The 25 T cell receptor beta chains below were found in one sample sequenced in a study of blood T cell repertoires in COVID-19. Sequenced by immunoSEQ multiplex PCR; TCRdb stores in-frame clones only, minus some. Of about 230,000 clones listed, roughly 83% are singletons. Sequenced sample: peripheral blood. The receptors shown here come from a man in his forties with acute or convalescent COVID-19.

The gene calls are TRBV5-4 and TRBJ2-1; maybe TRBD2 (5 bases). V was pared by 5 bases and J by 9 bases, with 21 bases between. Germline CDR1 and CDR2: SGHNT and YYREEE (reference sequence). CDR3 length equals 15 residues. In DNA, the CDR3 is TGTGCCAGCAGTCGATCTACCCCCGGGGTGGGTGAGCAGTTCTTC. Protein sequence: CASSRSTPGVGEQFF.

The chain carries TRBV5-4 and TRBJ1-2; D possibly corresponds to TRBD1 (6 bases). The V end was cut by 6 bases, the J end by 4 bases, with 13 bases between. The CDR3 spans 13 residues. CDR1 is SGHNT, CDR2 YYREEE, per germline (reference sequence). In DNA form, the CDR3 reads TGTGCCAGCACCCAAACAGGGATCTATGGCTACACCTTC. Its protein is CASTQTGIYGYTF.

The genes are TRBV2 and TRBJ2-3; 7 nucleotides agree with TRBD1. Germline trimming cut 7 bases from V and 4 bases from J; bases unmatched to any gene: 8. Germline V gene lookup returns CDR1 SNHLY and CDR2 FYNNEI. The CDR3 runs to 14 residues. CDR3: CASKPLRGPDTQYF. CDR3 coding DNA: TGTGCCAGCAAACCCTTGAGGGGGCCAGATACGCAGTATTTT.

The chain employs TRBV15 and TRBJ1-5; a possible D gene is TRBD1 (6 bases). Trimming stripped 5 bases from V and 4 bases from J, with 12 bases between. The CDR3 is made up of 14 amino acids. CDR1 is LNHNV, CDR2 YYDKDF, per germline (reference sequence). The CDR3 bases are TGTGCCACCAGCTGGGACATCAGGAATCAGCCCCAGCATTTT. It is translated as CATSWDIRNQPQHF.

The chain recombines TRBV11-2 with TRBJ1-2; D gene uncertain. CDR3 length equals 12 residues. Germline values: CDR1 SGHAT, CDR2 FQNNGV. V lost 1 base and J lost 6, with 6 bases in between. The CDR3 bases are TGTGCCAGCAGCTTAGTCAGAAATGGCTACACCTTC. It translates to CASSLVRNGYTF.

V usage is TRBV7-8 and J usage is TRBJ1-1; D possibly corresponds to TRBD1 (5 bases). Trimming removed 5 bases at V and 4 bases at J, with 17 bases between. Looked up from germline, CDR1 is SGHVS and CDR2 is FQNEAQ. CDR3 size: 15 residues. The CDR3 reads CASSAAGTLSTEAFF. The DNA for the CDR3 is TGTGCCAGCAGCGCAGCAGGGACTCTGAGCACTGAAGCTTTCTTT.

The chain links TRBV10-3 to TRBJ2-5, with TRBD2 matching over 10 bases. There are 18 residues in the CDR3. Germline-derived CDR1 and CDR2 are ENHRY and SYGVKD. With 10 bases clipped from V and 3 bases from J, the junction kept 20 bases outside the gene matches. In DNA form, the CDR3 reads TGTGCCACCCTTGGACCCGGACTAGCGGAGAGGGGCGAAGAGACCCAGTACTTC. Amino acids: CATLGPGLAERGEETQYF.

This chain joins TRBV30 and TRBJ1-6; 8 bases fit TRBD1. Per germline, CDR1 GTSNPN and CDR2 SVGIG (reference sequence). This CDR3 spans 17 amino acids. V trimming: 2 bases; J trimming: 7 bases; junction bases outside the gene matches: 13. The CDR3 spells CAWSKRGQVVFNSPLHF. CDR3 nucleotide sequence: TGTGCCTGGAGTAAAAGGGGACAGGTGGTTTTCAATTCACCCCTCCACTTT.

The V call is TRBV10-3, the J call TRBJ2-3; D gene uncertain. This CDR3 is built from 12 residues. Deletions cut 4 bases from V and 3 bases from J, with 5 bases between. CDR1 and CDR2 from the germline V gene are ENHRY and SYGVKD. The CDR3, as DNA: TGTGCCATCAGTGCCTCTACAGATACGCAGTATTTT. Its protein product is CAISASTDTQYF.

V usage is TRBV30 and J usage is TRBJ2-7; D is possibly TRBD1 or TRBD2 (5 bases each). Germline CDR1 GTSNPN, CDR2 SVGIG (reference sequence). The CDR3 consists of 13 residues. V lost 5 bases and J 7 bases, leaving 18 bases between the germline ends. The CDR3: CAWGTTPTGEQYF. CDR3 coding DNA: TGTGCCTGGGGGACGACTCCGACGGGAGAGCAGTACTTC.

This clone turned up a few times. One junction end disagrees with the germline gene, perhaps due to a read error. The J gene is TRBJ1-2, the V gene TRBV6-1; D gene ambiguous. There are 12 residues in the CDR3. Germline CDR1 is MNHNS and CDR2 is SASEGT. The CDR3 loop is CASREGVDGYTF. CDR3 DNA: TGTGCCAGCAGAGAAGGAGTCGATGGCTACACCTTC.

The rearrangement joins TRBV7-2 to TRBJ2-1; TRBD2 matches 8 bases. The V segment lost 2 bases and the J segment 4 bases; nucleotides outside the gene matches: 7. The CDR3 is 16 amino acids. The germline V gene encodes CDR1 SGHTA and CDR2 FQGNSA. The CDR3 DNA reads TGTGCCAGCAGCTTAACTTTACTAGCGGATTACAATGAGCAGTTCTTC. It yields the protein CASSLTLLADYNEQFF.

About this clone: At one end, the junction sequence differs from germline, possibly due to a read error. The V call is TRBV19, the J call TRBJ2-3; D unresolved. Germline CDR1 reads LNHDA; CDR2 reads SQIVND (reference sequence). The CDR3 loop spans 15 amino acids. The DNA for the CDR3 is TGTGCCAGTAGTGTAGACGAGATAAGCACAGATACGCAGTATTTT. Amino acids: CASSVDEISTDTQYF.

The chain joins TRBV29-1 to TRBJ1-1, with D possibly TRBD1 on 6 matching bases. The CDR3 covers 14 residues. With 4 bases removed from V and 3 bases from J, the gap between germline ends came to 15 bases. The germline V gene has CDR1 SQVTM and CDR2 ANQGSEA. DNA of the CDR3: TGCAGCGTTGCGGGGGGCGAAACTTACACTGAAGCTTTCTTT. Translation: CSVAGGETYTEAFF.

The genes are TRBV19 and TRBJ1-5, with 8 bases lining up with TRBD1. Germline loops: CDR1 LNHDA, CDR2 SQIVND (reference sequence). The trim removed 3 bases at V and 5 bases at J, leaving 9 bases unmatched. The CDR3 totals 16 residues. CDR3 residues: CASSIDRGLRDQPQHF. The CDR3 DNA sequence: TGTGCCAGTAGTATCGACAGGGGCCTTAGGGATCAGCCCCAGCATTTT.

J is TRBJ1-4 and V is TRBV12-3 or TRBV12-4, with D maybe TRBD1 (6 bases). V was trimmed by 5 bases and J by 8 bases, leaving 12 bases between them. The CDR3 is 13 residues long. The CDR3 reads CASSVRTAEKLFF. CDR3 DNA sequence: TGTGCCAGCAGTGTCCGGACAGCGGAAAAACTGTTTTTT.

V usage is TRBV3-1 (or the pseudogene TRBV3-2) and J usage is TRBJ1-1; 9 bases are shared with TRBD1. The junction had 5 bases not matched to a gene; V was cut back by 5 bases and J by 7 bases. The CDR3 has 13 residues. Germline assignment: CDR1 LGHDT and CDR2 YNNKEL (reference sequence). The CDR3 sequence is CASSATGGIEAFF. The CDR3 region has the DNA TGTGCCAGCAGCGCGACAGGGGGTATTGAAGCTTTCTTT.

The CDR3 protein is CASSLFAGTDTQYF. Here the CDR3 DNA reads TGTGCCAGCAGCTTATTTGCAGGGACAGATACGCAGTATTTT. The V call is TRBV7-3, the J call TRBJ2-3; D is perhaps TRBD1 (5 bases). This CDR3 has 14 residues. Deletions cut 2 bases from V and 3 bases from J, with 9 bases between. Germline CDR1 is SGHTA and CDR2 is FQGTGA.

The chain links TRBV5-1 to TRBJ1-4, with D hard to call. This CDR3 is 15 amino acids long. Trimming cost V 0 bases and J 0 bases, with 6 bases left between them. In germline, CDR1 is SGHRS, CDR2 YFSETQ. For the CDR3, the DNA is TGCGCCAGCAGCTTGGCTGGGCCAACTAATGAAAAACTGTTTTTT. Translating it yields CASSLAGPTNEKLFF.

This chain connects TRBV19 to TRBJ1-6; D gene unclear. Trimming cost V 7 bases and J 6 bases, with 16 bases left between them. The CDR3 is 15 amino acids. Germline values: CDR1 LNHDA, CDR2 SQIVND (reference sequence). CDR3 bases: TGTGCCAGTAAAGCGGGCCCAGCGCTTAATTCACCCCTCCACTTT. Its translation is CASKAGPALNSPLHF.

The V gene is TRBV6-5, the J gene TRBJ1-2, with D hard to call. The CDR3 spans 13 residues. V was trimmed by 6 bases and J by 5 bases, leaving 13 bases between them. Germline-derived CDR1 and CDR2 are MNHEY and SVGAGI. CDR3: CASREVPEYGYTF. CDR3 bases: TGTGCCAGCAGAGAGGTCCCAGAATATGGCTACACCTTC.

V usage is TRBV6-2 or TRBV6-3 and J usage is TRBJ1-1; 7 bases map to TRBD1. Germline values: CDR1 MNHEY, CDR2 SVGEGT. The trim removed 1 base at V and 9 bases at J, leaving 5 bases unmatched. The CDR3 is made up of 13 amino acids. CDR3 residues: CASSYLDRPKAFF. CDR3 coding DNA: TGTGCCAGCAGTTACTTGGACAGGCCTAAAGCTTTCTTT.

V gene TRBV7-8 combines with J gene TRBJ1-2; no clear D gene. Germline loops: CDR1 SGHVS, CDR2 FQNEAQ. Trimming took 2 bases from V and 8 from J, leaving 21 bases between them. The CDR3 runs to 16 residues. CDR3: CASSLHPGHTGEGYTF. CDR3 nucleotides: TGTGCCAGCAGCTTACACCCGGGCCACACTGGGGAGGGCTACACCTTC.

This rearrangement joins TRBV9 to TRBJ2-5; 11 bases are shared with TRBD2. The CDR3 runs to 21 residues. After removal of 6 bases from V and 0 bases from J, the junction contained 22 bases not matched to a gene. Germline CDR1 reads SGDLS; CDR2 reads YYNGEE. CDR3 sequence reads: CASTESRASGRWWGDQETQYF. For the CDR3, the DNA is TGTGCCAGCACCGAGAGTAGGGCTAGCGGGAGGTGGTGGGGAGACCAAGAGACCCAGTACTTC.

This clone was picked up a small number of times. V gene TRBV3-1 (or the pseudogene TRBV3-2) combines with J gene TRBJ2-7, with 9 nucleotides matching TRBD2. The CDR3 consists of 15 residues. CDR1 is LGHDT and CDR2 is YNNKEL in the germline V gene (reference sequence). Trimming at V came to 1 base and at J to 3 bases, leaving 4 bases not matched to a gene. The chain's CDR3 is CASSQVASGNYEQYF. The DNA for the CDR3 is TGTGCCAGCAGCCAAGTTGCTAGCGGGAACTACGAGCAGTACTTC.